This TCR beta chain comes out of a study of T cell changes during pregnancy in multiple sclerosis. The table came from immunoSEQ multiplex PCR; TCRdb's copy has only in-frame clones and leaves some out. This table holds approximately 48,000 clones, roughly nine tenths found once. Germline V lookup: CDR1 LGHNA, CDR2 YSLEER. This CDR3 is 15 amino acids long. V trimming: 1 base; J trimming: 7 bases; junction bases outside the gene matches: 6. This TCR was recovered from a female donor with multiple sclerosis, enrolled in a pregnancy study. The genes are TRBV4-3 and TRBJ2-1, with 8 positions matching TRBD2. This specimen was CD8+ T cells from peripheral blood mononuclear cells, taken before pregnancy. The CDR3 DNA is TGCGCCAGCAGCCAAGGGGCGGGGGGCGGTAATGAGCAGTTCTTC. Amino acid sequence: CASSQGAGGGNEQFF.